Here is one T cell receptor (beta chain) with its context. The sample is drawn from a study of blood T cell repertoires in COVID-19. Study overall: The study drew acute and convalescent COVID-19 samples from the United States, Italy and Spain. From T cells, B-cell-depleted T cells, or PBMCs came the material, which was cDNA or gDNA.

Original data processing: Quantification of nucleated cells was approximated via reference gene primer amplification. Produced via immunoSEQ multiplex PCR; TCRdb's table is partial and in-frame only. V and J calls and clone size are given by that table; D and trimming were obtained from the DNA. The sample comprises about 200,000 clones, about 89% of which are singletons, and 6.5% rests with the top ten. The sample taken for sequencing was peripheral blood. The origin of this receptor is a man in his fifties or sixties who had recovered from COVID-19.

The CDR3 DNA follows: TGCAGCGTTCGATCAGATTTTTCCTCCTACGAGCAGTACTTC. It codes for CSVRSDFSSYEQYF. V usage is TRBV29-1 and J usage is TRBJ2-7, with D unclear. Germline V CDR1 and CDR2: SQVTM, ANQGSEA. The CDR3 covers 14 residues. The V gene lost 5 bases and the J gene lost 0 bases, with 14 bases spanning the gap.